Following are 11 T cell receptor beta chains from one sample sequenced in a study of early T cells in non-severe SARS-CoV-2 infection. TCRdb processed the 5' RACE reads anew with MiXCR; each CDR3 protein has one entry. The data hold roughly 41,000 distinct CDR3 sequences, with approximately 5.9% observed a single time. The sequences come from whole blood, collected at baseline. The origin of the receptors is an adult who was a healthcare worker with PCR-confirmed SARS-CoV-2 infection or an uninfected control (not recorded which).

This clonotype was observed a handful of times. The genes are TRBV27 and TRBJ1-1; perhaps TRBD1 as D (5 bases). V shed 2 bases and J shed 0 bases, with 10 bases lying between them. This CDR3 has 15 amino acids. Germline loops: CDR1 MNHEY, CDR2 SMNVEV (reference sequence). CDR3 bases: TGTGCCAGCAGTTTAGCAGGGAGGATGAACACTGAAGCTTTCTTT. The encoded protein is CASSLAGRMNTEAFF.

In this sample, this clonotype turned up many times. This chain uses TRBV4-1 with TRBJ1-5, with D uncertain. V dropped 3 bases and J dropped 2 bases, with 8 bases sitting between them. Per germline, CDR1 MGHRA and CDR2 YSYEKL. The CDR3 runs 14 residues. CDR3 amino acids: CASSHLMGNQPQHF. CDR3 DNA: TGCGCCAGCAGCCACCTGATGGGCAATCAGCCCCAGCATTTT.

This clonotype was counted at least ten times. The chain has TRBV18 and TRBJ2-7; no clear D gene. CDR3 length: 14 residues. The V end was cut by 3 bases, the J end by 2 bases, with 11 bases between. Germline V CDR1 and CDR2: KGHSH, LQKENI. CDR3 sequence: CASSPNLGPYEQYF. In DNA form, the CDR3 reads TGTGCCAGCTCACCCAACCTCGGGCCCTACGAGCAGTACTTC.

This clonotype was seen at least ten times. The J gene is TRBJ1-6, the V gene TRBV10-3; 8 bases align to TRBD1. The junction had 1 base not matched to a gene; V was cut back by 2 bases and J by 7 bases. The CDR3 totals 14 residues. From germline, CDR1 is ENHRY and CDR2 SYGVKD. This CDR3 is CAISEGQGNSPLHF. CDR3 nucleotide sequence: TGTGCCATCAGTGAGGGACAGGGAAATTCACCCCTCCACTTT.

This clonotype was recorded at least ten times. The chain recombines TRBV28 with TRBJ2-2; 7 bases fit TRBD2. CDR3 length: 17 amino acids. V gave up 3 bases and J gave up 4 bases; unmatched junction bases: 11. Looked up from germline, CDR1 is MDHEN and CDR2 is SYDVKM. DNA of the CDR3: TGTGCCAGCAGTTTTTTACCCGGACTAGTGGGCACCGGGGAGCTGTTTTTT. This gives the protein CASSFLPGLVGTGELFF.

This clonotype showed up just a few times. This chain connects TRBV27 to TRBJ1-4; 9 bases agree with TRBD1. The germline gives CDR1 MNHEY, CDR2 SMNVEV (reference sequence). Trimming removed 6 bases from V and 7 bases from J; junction bases left unmatched: 6. This CDR3 is 14 amino acids long. The CDR3 loop reads CASSLTGGIEKLFF. The CDR3 region has the DNA TGTGCCAGCAGCCTGACAGGGGGGATTGAAAAACTGTTTTTT.

The chain joins TRBV11-2 to TRBJ2-7, with unresolved D. The CDR3 is made up of 14 amino acids. Germline lookup yields CDR1 SGHAT and CDR2 FQNNGV. Between the trimmed V and J ends, which lost 1 base and 0 bases, there was a span of 7 bases. The CDR3 sequence is CASSLGTFSYEQYF. The CDR3, as DNA: TGTGCCAGCAGCTTAGGAACATTCTCCTACGAGCAGTACTTC.

This clonotype was seen at least ten times. The V gene is TRBV6-2 or TRBV6-3, the J gene TRBJ2-7; D is uncertain. CDR3 length: 14 residues. CDR1 is MNHEY, CDR2 SVGEGT, per germline. V was pared by 7 bases and J by 3 bases, with 16 bases between. DNA of the CDR3: TGTGCCAGCACCGCTCGGCTCGAAGGCTACGAGCAGTACTTC. This codes for CASTARLEGYEQYF.

Ten or more counts support this clonotype. The chain recombines TRBV6-4 with TRBJ2-1; 10 bases align to TRBD1. V gave up 5 bases and J gave up 4 bases; unmatched junction bases: 8. The CDR3 is 16 amino acids. CDR1 is MRHNA and CDR2 is SNTAGT in the germline V gene. The CDR3 protein is CASSISGTGDYNEQFF. The CDR3 DNA reads TGTGCCAGCAGTATTTCCGGGACAGGGGATTACAATGAGCAGTTCTTC.

This clonotype has at least ten counts. This chain uses TRBV7-7 with TRBJ2-5, with 9 bases that match TRBD2. The J segment lost 5 bases and the V segment lost 0 bases, leaving 7 bases of the junction unmatched. Germline V lookup: CDR1 SSHAT, CDR2 FNYEAQ (reference sequence). The CDR3 consists of 16 residues. The CDR3 DNA sequence: TGTGCCAGCAGCTTAGCGGCGCGGGAGGGCGAGGAGACCCAGTACTTC. This encodes CASSLAAREGEETQYF.

This clonotype turned up a few times. The gene calls are TRBV7-2 and TRBJ2-2, with D unresolved. CDR1 SGHTA and CDR2 FQGNSA come from the germline V gene. CDR3 length: 14 residues. The V end was cut by 3 bases, the J end by 2 bases, with 7 bases between. The chain's CDR3 is CASSFGSNTGELFF. CDR3 coding DNA: TGTGCCAGCAGCTTCGGCAGTAACACCGGGGAGCTGTTTTTT.